A selection of T cell receptor beta chains follows, all from one sample in a study of response to subunit inactivated influenza vaccine. TCRdb redid the calling of the RT-PCR reads with MiXCR, one entry per CDR3 protein. The sample lists 700,000 to 800,000 distinct CDR3 sequences; under 20% were seen once. Sequencing was performed on PBMCs from blood, taken around 5 days after vaccination. The receptors derive from a man aged 50-59 years who received an inactivated influenza vaccine. CDR3s include the opening cysteine and the closing phenylalanine or tryptophan. Fields, in order: V gene, clone size, D gene, J gene, CDR3 protein, CDR3 DNA. The D gene is left open where the match is weak. Clone size appears in some rows only: once, few, many, or a class for an expanded clone.

v_call: TRBV20-1; clone_size: -; d_call: -; j_call: TRBJ1-1; cdr3_aa: CSAAPRSGGTEAFF; cdr3_nt: TGCAGTGCTGCACCCCGATCAGGAGGGACTGAAGCTTTCTTT
v_call: TRBV5-1; clone_size: -; d_call: TRBD1; j_call: TRBJ2-3; cdr3_aa: CASSLTGVSGDTQYF; cdr3_nt: TGCGCCAGCAGCTTGACAGGGGTTTCTGGAGATACGCAGTATTTT
v_call: TRBV6-1; clone_size: -; d_call: TRBD1; j_call: TRBJ2-2; cdr3_aa: CASSKDRAGELFF; cdr3_nt: TGTGCCAGCAGTAAGGACAGGGCCGGGGAGCTGTTTTTT
v_call: TRBV6-2/TRBV6-3; clone_size: -; d_call: TRBD2; j_call: TRBJ2-2; cdr3_aa: CASRGTSGGNTGELFF; cdr3_nt: TGTGCCAGCAGAGGGACTAGCGGGGGGAACACCGGGGAGCTGTTTTTT
v_call: TRBV30; clone_size: -; d_call: -; j_call: TRBJ2-2; cdr3_aa: CAWSPHRTTGELFF; cdr3_nt: TGTGCCTGGAGTCCACATCGGACGACCGGGGAGCTGTTTTTT
v_call: TRBV12-3/TRBV12-4; clone_size: many; d_call: TRBD1; j_call: TRBJ1-5; cdr3_aa: CASSLAGDRGNQPQHF; cdr3_nt: TGTGCCAGCAGTTTAGCAGGGGACAGGGGGAATCAGCCCCAGCATTTT
v_call: TRBV29-1; clone_size: few; d_call: TRBD2; j_call: TRBJ2-1; cdr3_aa: CSAAGSGGLYNEQFF; cdr3_nt: TGCAGCGCGGCCGGTAGCGGGGGGCTTTACAATGAGCAGTTCTTC
v_call: TRBV12-3/TRBV12-4; clone_size: -; d_call: -; j_call: TRBJ2-1; cdr3_aa: CASSLPPGLHYNEQFF; cdr3_nt: TGTGCCAGCAGTTTGCCCCCGGGACTTCACTACAATGAGCAGTTCTTC
v_call: TRBV20-1; clone_size: few; d_call: -; j_call: TRBJ2-1; cdr3_aa: CSARAAEQFF; cdr3_nt: TGCAGTGCTAGGGCGGCGGAGCAGTTCTTC
v_call: TRBV4-2; clone_size: few; d_call: -; j_call: TRBJ2-3; cdr3_aa: CASSQDSGALGTDTQYF; cdr3_nt: TGTGCCAGCAGCCAAGATTCAGGGGCCTTGGGCACAGATACGCAGTATTTT
v_call: TRBV7-9; clone_size: -; d_call: -; j_call: TRBJ2-1; cdr3_aa: CASSPKDGSSYNEQFF; cdr3_nt: TGTGCCAGCAGCCCAAAGGACGGGAGCTCCTACAATGAGCAGTTCTTC
v_call: TRBV7-7; clone_size: few; d_call: TRBD1; j_call: TRBJ2-7; cdr3_aa: CASSPNAGQGAYEQYF; cdr3_nt: TGTGCCAGCAGCCCAAACGCGGGGCAGGGGGCTTACGAGCAGTACTTC
v_call: TRBV10-3; clone_size: -; d_call: TRBD1; j_call: TRBJ1-4; cdr3_aa: CATRTGGAEKLFF; cdr3_nt: TGTGCCACCAGAACAGGGGGGGCCGAAAAACTGTTTTTT
v_call: TRBV11-2; clone_size: few; d_call: -; j_call: TRBJ2-6; cdr3_aa: CASSWPPRGTSGANVLTF; cdr3_nt: TGTGCCAGCAGCTGGCCCCCTAGGGGAACCTCTGGGGCCAACGTCCTGACTTTC
v_call: TRBV9; clone_size: few; d_call: -; j_call: TRBJ1-3; cdr3_aa: CASSISTDSGNTIYF; cdr3_nt: TGTGCCAGCAGCATATCGACAGACTCTGGAAACACCATATATTTT
v_call: TRBV15; clone_size: once; d_call: -; j_call: TRBJ2-3; cdr3_aa: CATSRVGFRDTQYF; cdr3_nt: TGTGCCACCAGCAGAGTAGGGTTTCGGGATACGCAGTATTTT
v_call: TRBV6-5; clone_size: -; d_call: -; j_call: TRBJ2-7; cdr3_aa: CASSYSGGDSYEQYF; cdr3_nt: TGTGCCAGCAGTTACTCAGGGGGGGATTCCTACGAGCAGTACTTC
v_call: TRBV6-1; clone_size: few; d_call: -; j_call: TRBJ2-1; cdr3_aa: CASRIGPINEQFF; cdr3_nt: TGTGCCAGCAGAATCGGACCAATAAATGAGCAGTTCTTC
v_call: TRBV20-1; clone_size: -; d_call: TRBD1; j_call: TRBJ2-1; cdr3_aa: CSARPKRDRLYNEQFF; cdr3_nt: TGCAGTGCTAGGCCCAAACGGGACAGGCTATACAATGAGCAGTTCTTC
v_call: TRBV12-3/TRBV12-4; clone_size: -; d_call: -; j_call: TRBJ2-2; cdr3_aa: CASSLGGRGELFF; cdr3_nt: TGTGCCAGCAGTTTAGGGGGGCGCGGGGAGCTGTTTTTT
v_call: TRBV7-2; clone_size: many; d_call: TRBD2; j_call: TRBJ2-3; cdr3_aa: CASSLGPGGSTDTQYF; cdr3_nt: TGTGCCAGCAGCTTAGGCCCGGGAGGGAGCACAGATACGCAGTATTTT
v_call: TRBV15; clone_size: few; d_call: -; j_call: TRBJ2-5; cdr3_aa: CATSLQWQETQYF; cdr3_nt: TGTGCCACATCGCTGCAGTGGCAAGAGACCCAGTACTTC
v_call: TRBV28; clone_size: -; d_call: -; j_call: TRBJ2-1; cdr3_aa: CASIPAGTSTYNEQFF; cdr3_nt: TGTGCCAGCATCCCAGCCGGGACTTCTACCTACAATGAGCAGTTCTTC
v_call: TRBV12-3/TRBV12-4; clone_size: few; d_call: -; j_call: TRBJ1-5; cdr3_aa: CASSYQGVQPQHF; cdr3_nt: TGTGCCAGCAGTTACCAGGGCGTTCAGCCCCAGCATTTT
v_call: TRBV6-5; clone_size: -; d_call: TRBD2; j_call: TRBJ2-1; cdr3_aa: CASSYSPGLATRNEQFF; cdr3_nt: TGTGCCAGCAGTTACTCGCCCGGACTAGCAACTCGCAATGAGCAGTTCTTC
v_call: TRBV15; clone_size: few; d_call: -; j_call: TRBJ2-2; cdr3_aa: CATSRGTTGELFF; cdr3_nt: TGTGCCACCAGCAGAGGGACAACCGGGGAGCTGTTTTTT
v_call: TRBV7-2; clone_size: few; d_call: -; j_call: TRBJ2-5; cdr3_aa: CASSLELGFRETQYF; cdr3_nt: TGTGCCAGCAGCTTAGAACTGGGCTTCAGGGAGACCCAGTACTTC
v_call: TRBV5-1; clone_size: few; d_call: -; j_call: TRBJ2-1; cdr3_aa: CASSLVAYEQFF; cdr3_nt: TGCGCCAGCAGCTTGGTTGCTTATGAGCAGTTCTTC
v_call: TRBV10-2; clone_size: few; d_call: -; j_call: TRBJ1-2; cdr3_aa: CASSESRSATYGGGYTF; cdr3_nt: TGCGCCAGCAGTGAGTCGAGGTCAGCGACTTATGGTGGCGGCTACACCTTC
v_call: TRBV20-1; clone_size: -; d_call: -; j_call: TRBJ2-1; cdr3_aa: CSAREGGEFSYNEQFF; cdr3_nt: TGCAGTGCTAGAGAGGGCGGGGAATTCTCCTACAATGAGCAGTTCTTC
v_call: TRBV20-1; clone_size: -; d_call: -; j_call: TRBJ2-3; cdr3_aa: CSANREDTGTDTQYF; cdr3_nt: TGCAGTGCTAATAGGGAAGACACGGGCACAGATACGCAGTATTTT
v_call: TRBV7-9; clone_size: many; d_call: -; j_call: TRBJ1-5; cdr3_aa: CASSLAGTNQPQHF; cdr3_nt: TGTGCCAGCAGCTTAGCAGGGACCAATCAGCCCCAGCATTTT
v_call: TRBV7-2; clone_size: -; d_call: -; j_call: TRBJ1-1; cdr3_aa: CGSSLVPLNTEAFF; cdr3_nt: TGTGGCAGCAGCTTAGTCCCGCTTAACACTGAAGCTTTCTTT
v_call: TRBV15; clone_size: -; d_call: -; j_call: TRBJ2-1; cdr3_aa: CATSRDLLSTYNEQFF; cdr3_nt: TGTGCCACCAGCAGAGATCTTCTGAGCACCTACAATGAGCAGTTCTTC
v_call: TRBV10-3; clone_size: few; d_call: TRBD2; j_call: TRBJ2-5; cdr3_aa: CAISGGGQETQYF; cdr3_nt: TGTGCCATTAGCGGGGGAGGTCAAGAGACCCAGTACTTC
v_call: TRBV10-3; clone_size: -; d_call: -; j_call: TRBJ2-1; cdr3_aa: CAISRVIGSVNEQFF; cdr3_nt: TGTGCCATCAGTCGAGTTATCGGGAGTGTAAATGAGCAGTTCTTC
v_call: TRBV20-1; clone_size: many; d_call: -; j_call: TRBJ2-5; cdr3_aa: CSALDETQYF; cdr3_nt: TGCAGTGCTCTTGACGAGACCCAGTACTTC
v_call: TRBV7-2; clone_size: many; d_call: TRBD1; j_call: TRBJ1-2; cdr3_aa: CASSLGQGAYGYTF; cdr3_nt: TGTGCCAGCAGCTTAGGACAGGGGGCCTATGGCTACACCTTC
v_call: TRBV11-2; clone_size: -; d_call: TRBD1; j_call: TRBJ2-7; cdr3_aa: CASTHGTGGYEQYF; cdr3_nt: TGTGCCAGCACCCACGGGACAGGGGGCTACGAGCAGTACTTC
v_call: TRBV12-3/TRBV12-4; clone_size: -; d_call: TRBD1; j_call: TRBJ2-2; cdr3_aa: CASSPDRAYTGELFF; cdr3_nt: TGTGCCAGCAGCCCCGACAGGGCCTACACCGGGGAGCTGTTTTTT
v_call: TRBV27; clone_size: few; d_call: TRBD1; j_call: TRBJ1-2; cdr3_aa: CASSLGRGLSGYTF; cdr3_nt: TGTGCCAGCAGTTTGGGCAGGGGGCTTTCGGGCTACACCTTC
v_call: TRBV20-1; clone_size: -; d_call: -; j_call: TRBJ2-2; cdr3_aa: CSAPDENGELFF; cdr3_nt: TGCAGTGCGCCGGATGAAAACGGGGAGCTGTTTTTT
v_call: TRBV7-9; clone_size: -; d_call: TRBD2; j_call: TRBJ2-1; cdr3_aa: CAIPGTSGSKTYNEQFF; cdr3_nt: TGTGCCATCCCCGGGACTAGCGGGAGTAAAACCTACAATGAGCAGTTCTTC
v_call: TRBV15; clone_size: -; d_call: TRBD2; j_call: TRBJ2-1; cdr3_aa: CATSISGTSDGEQFF; cdr3_nt: TGTGCCACCAGCATCTCCGGGACTAGTGATGGTGAGCAGTTCTTC